These 13 T cell receptor beta chains share one sample of origin, sequenced in a study of blood T cells in healthy people across ages. Primed by a sample-barcoded 5' primer and a J-beta primer mix, a second PCR proceeded for about 6 to 12 cycles. TCRdb re-called the 5' RACE reads through MiXCR, storing one row per CDR3 protein. The sample has hundreds of thousands of distinct CDR3 sequences, about 46% seen once. Sequencing was done on a sample of blood. The receptors shown here come from an elderly man in good health.

This chain connects TRBV19 to TRBJ2-7; 13 bases align to TRBD2. CDR1 and CDR2 from the germline V gene are LNHDA and SQIVND (reference sequence). This CDR3 has 15 amino acids. V dropped 7 bases and J dropped 2; count of bases not matched to a gene: 5. For the CDR3, the DNA is TGTGCCAGTACCGCCGGGACTAGCGGGACCTACGAGCAGTACTTC. It is translated as CASTAGTSGTYEQYF.

The J gene is TRBJ2-7, the V gene TRBV27; D gene uncertain. The CDR3 has 15 residues. Trimming left V 5 bases short and J 3 bases short, with 17 bases between. Germline-derived CDR1 and CDR2 are MNHEY and SMNVEV (reference sequence). Here the CDR3 reads CASSKGSRLIYEQYF. CDR3 coding DNA: TGTGCCAGCAGTAAGGGTAGCAGGTTAATCTACGAGCAGTACTTC.

The CDR3 here is CATRGHQSSYNEQYF. CDR3 coding DNA: TGTGCCACACGGGGACACCAGAGCTCCTACAATGAGCAGTACTTC. The rearrangement uses TRBV10-3 and TRBJ2-1; weak D call: TRBD1 (6 bases). The J call is uncertain, as TRBJ2-7 better fits the DNA end. This CDR3 spans 15 amino acids. Germline V lookup: CDR1 ENHRY, CDR2 SYGVKD.

The chain uses TRBV5-1 and TRBJ2-1; possibly TRBD1 for D (5 bases). V was trimmed by 1 base and J by 13 bases, leaving 21 bases between them. Looked up from germline, CDR1 is SGHRS and CDR2 is YFSETQ. The CDR3 length is 15 residues. The CDR3 DNA is TGCGCCAGCAGCTTGAGGCCAGGGTCACAAGAGACCCAGTTCTTC. Translating gives CASSLRPGSQETQFF.

This clonotype has more than one count but fewer than ten. This chain connects TRBV20-1 to TRBJ2-7; D possibly matches TRBD1 or TRBD2 (7 bases each). This CDR3 is built from 18 residues. Trimming took off 0 bases at V and 3 bases at J, with 24 bases between the two ends. Germline values: CDR1 DFQATT, CDR2 SNEGSKA (reference sequence). This chain's CDR3 is CSARDLFRQGGQLYEQYF. The CDR3 nucleotides read TGCAGTGCTAGAGATCTTTTTCGGCAGGGGGGGCAACTCTACGAGCAGTACTTC.

This rearrangement joins TRBV11-2 to TRBJ1-2, with 10 bases lining up with TRBD1. CDR1 and CDR2 (germline): SGHAT, FQNNGV. This CDR3 comprises 21 residues. The V segment lost 5 bases and the J segment 4 bases; nucleotides outside the gene matches: 25. CDR3 nucleotide sequence: TGTGCCAGCAGCCCAGGGCTCGGTCGTCAAATACCGGGACAGGGGACCTATGGCTACACCTTC. Its translation is CASSPGLGRQIPGQGTYGYTF.

The rearrangement joins TRBV6-6 to TRBJ2-5, with unresolved D. Germline lookup yields CDR1 MNHNY and CDR2 SVGAGI (reference sequence). The CDR3 has 14 amino acids. V lost 2 bases to trimming and J lost 2 bases, with 9 bases between them. CDR3 sequence: CASSYRQQQETQYF. DNA of the CDR3: TGTGCCAGCAGTTACCGGCAGCAACAAGAGACCCAGTACTTC.

This clonotype has just a few counts. The chain uses TRBV20-1 and TRBJ1-5; the D gene is possibly TRBD1 (5 bases). The CDR3 runs 13 residues. The germline CDR1 and CDR2 sequences are DFQATT and SNEGSKA (reference sequence). The ends were cut back, 3 bases at V and 8 bases at J, with 14 bases in the middle. In nucleotides, the CDR3 is TGCAGTGCTAGGCCTTGGGGACGGGAGCCCCAGCATTTT. Protein sequence: CSARPWGREPQHF.

This clonotype was detected a few times. The rearrangement joins TRBV7-8 to TRBJ2-1, with 7 bases identical to TRBD2. V dropped 8 bases and J dropped 6; count of bases not matched to a gene: 10. CDR1 is SGHVS and CDR2 is FQNEAQ in the germline V gene. CDR3 length: 14 residues. The CDR3 here is CASLWREGLNEQFF. CDR3 bases: TGTGCCAGCCTCTGGAGGGAGGGTCTCAATGAGCAGTTCTTC.

The rearrangement joins TRBV28 to TRBJ2-5; D unresolved. Trimming cost V 2 bases and J 5 bases, with 9 bases left between them. This CDR3 region has 13 residues. Germline CDR1 is MDHEN and CDR2 is SYDVKM. CDR3 in DNA: TGTGCCAGCAGTTTAGGTATCGGGGAGACCCAGTACTTC. This codes for CASSLGIGETQYF.

The chain is built from TRBV10-3 and TRBJ2-3; TRBD2 matches at 8 bases. J gave up 1 base and V 10 bases, and 7 bases lay outside the gene matches. From germline, CDR1 is ENHRY and CDR2 SYGVKD. This CDR3 has 14 amino acids. The CDR3 reads CATEREIGTDTQYF. CDR3 bases: TGTGCCACCGAGCGGGAGATAGGCACAGATACGCAGTATTTT.

The rearrangement uses TRBV13 and TRBJ2-1, with 8 bases lining up with TRBD2. The CDR3 totals 17 residues. Losses at the gene ends were 1 base for V and 2 bases for J; bases not matched to a gene: 7. Germline lookup yields CDR1 PRHDT and CDR2 FYEKMQ (reference sequence). Here the CDR3 reads CASSLDTSSGPYNEQFF. CDR3 DNA: TGTGCCAGCAGCTTAGACACGTCTAGCGGGCCCTACAATGAGCAGTTCTTC.

This clonotype showed up many times. This chain connects TRBV28 to TRBJ2-5; 12 bases agree with TRBD2. The V gene's germline CDR1 is MDHEN and CDR2 SYDVKM. Trimming removed 5 bases from V and 4 bases from J; junction bases left unmatched: 8. The CDR3 is 16 amino acids. CDR3 nucleotide sequence: TGTGCCAGCAGTCCCTTGCTAGCGGGAGGGCTAGAGACCCAGTACTTC. It codes for CASSPLLAGGLETQYF.